Listed here are 31 T cell receptor beta chains from one sample, sequenced in a study of tumour-infiltrating T cells in Burkitt lymphoma. Only in-frame clones appear in the TCRdb table, and some are missing; sequencing was by immunoSEQ multiplex PCR. Of 600 or so clones in the sample, about 15% are singletons; the top ten hold 4% to 5.5%. Source material: tumor tissue. These receptors all stem from a human donor with Burkitt lymphoma.

For this clone: Other DNA sequences from this sample encode an identical CDR3 as well. This chain uses TRBV29-1 with TRBJ1-1, with a tentative D call TRBD1 (5 bases). V was clipped by 8 bases and J by 4 bases, with 11 bases between them. Looked up from germline, CDR1 is SQVTM and CDR2 is ANQGSEA. This CDR3 has 11 amino acids. CDR3 nucleotide sequence: TGCAGCATACAGAGGGGCACTGAAGCTTTCTTT. Residues: CSIQRGTEAFF.

Only a few counts were recorded for this clone. The rearrangement joins TRBV6-6 to TRBJ1-2, with D hard to call. CDR1 and CDR2 from the germline V gene are MNHNY and SVGAGI (reference sequence). The CDR3 covers 11 residues. The V end lost 7 bases, the J end lost 3 bases, and 6 bases lay between the germline ends. The CDR3 DNA reads TGTGCCAGCAATGACGACTATGGCTACACCTTC. Its protein product is CASNDDYGYTF.

This clone was observed a handful of times. The rearrangement uses TRBV5-6 and TRBJ2-7; 7 bases are a match to TRBD1. Germline trimming cut 0 bases from V and 5 bases from J; bases unmatched to any gene: 5. Germline V lookup: CDR1 SGHDT, CDR2 YYEEEE. CDR3 length: 14 amino acids. The CDR3 DNA is TGTGCCAGCAGCTTGGGGACAGGCGTGGACGAGCAGTACTTC. This codes for CASSLGTGVDEQYF.

The V and J genes are TRBV7-2 and TRBJ2-5, with D possibly TRBD1 on 5 matching bases. The CDR3 covers 13 residues. CDR1 and CDR2 (germline): SGHTA, FQGNSA. Deletions cut 3 bases from V and 4 bases from J, with 9 bases between. The CDR3 loop is CASSFRQPETQYF. The DNA of the CDR3 is TGTGCCAGCAGCTTCAGACAGCCAGAGACCCAGTACTTC.

The chain recombines TRBV5-1 with TRBJ2-1; 7 nucleotides match TRBD2. The CDR3 has 15 amino acids. From germline, CDR1 is SGHRS and CDR2 YFSETQ. V shed 0 bases, J shed 5 bases, and the junction held 5 bases outside the gene matches. The CDR3 is CASSLGSSGHNEQFF. In DNA, the CDR3 is TGCGCCAGCAGCTTGGGGTCTAGCGGACACAATGAGCAGTTCTTC.

The CDR3 protein is CASTFEGQGLGEQYF. The CDR3, as DNA: TGCGCCAGCACCTTCGAGGGACAGGGGCTCGGCGAGCAGTACTTC. The chain is built from TRBV5-1 and TRBJ2-7; TRBD1 aligns across 10 bases. The ends lost 6 bases at V and 6 bases at J; junction bases unmatched: 12. CDR3 length: 15 amino acids. Germline-derived CDR1 and CDR2 are SGHRS and YFSETQ.

The chain is built from TRBV28 and TRBJ1-5, with D possibly matching TRBD1 (5 bases). Trimming cost V 11 bases and J 6 bases, with 20 bases left between them. This CDR3 has 14 residues. The germline V gene has CDR1 MDHEN and CDR2 SYDVKM. The CDR3 nucleotides are TGTGCCGTGGCTGGGGGATCCGGGAGTCAGCCCCAGCATTTT. Its translation is CAVAGGSGSQPQHF. Using reference TRBV28 and TRBJ1-5 for the parts outside the CDR3, the full variable domain is DVKVTQSSRYLVKRTGEKVFLECVQDMDHENMFWYRQDPGLGLRLIYFSYDVKMKEKGDIPEGYSVSREKKERFSLILESASTNQTSMYLCAVAGGSGSQPQHFGDGTRLSIL.

The rearrangement joins TRBV7-9 to TRBJ2-3, with D unresolved. Trimming removed 8 bases at V and 1 base at J, with 13 bases between. From germline, CDR1 is SEHNR and CDR2 FQNEAQ (reference sequence). The CDR3 sequence is 14 residues long. The CDR3 DNA reads TGTGCCAGCTTGAAGGCTGGGGGCACAGATACGCAGTATTTT. Protein sequence: CASLKAGGTDTQYF.

The rearrangement uses TRBV13 and TRBJ2-5; D unclear. The germline gives CDR1 PRHDT, CDR2 FYEKMQ (reference sequence). The CDR3 is 13 amino acids. V was trimmed by 7 bases and J by 5 bases, leaving 14 bases between them. This CDR3 is CASMIRDWETQYF. The DNA of the CDR3 is TGTGCCAGCATGATTAGGGATTGGGAGACCCAGTACTTC.

This clone was detected a few times. The chain recombines TRBV20-1 with TRBJ2-1, with D hard to call. The CDR3 sequence is 10 residues long. Germline assignment: CDR1 DFQATT and CDR2 SNEGSKA (reference sequence). Trimming cost V 4 bases and J 2 bases, with 0 bases left between them. DNA for the CDR3: TGCAGTGCTACCTACAATGAGCAGTTCTTC. Translation gives CSATYNEQFF.

In this sample, this clone turned up a few times. The DNA of the CDR3 is TGTGCCACTCGCGACGGGATCTCTGGAAACACCATATATTTT. Its translation is CATRDGISGNTIYF. The chain links TRBV19 to TRBJ1-3; D is uncertain. CDR1 LNHDA and CDR2 SQIVND come from the germline V gene (reference sequence). V lost 10 bases to trimming and J lost 0 bases, with 13 bases between them. The CDR3 is made up of 14 amino acids. The full variable domain, its missing parts supplied by reference TRBV19 and TRBJ1-3, is DGGITQSPKYLFRKEGQNVTLSCEQNLNHDAMYWYRQDPGQGLRLIYYSQIVNDFQKGDIAEGYSVSREKKESFPLTVTSAQKNPTAFYLCATRDGISGNTIYFGEGSWLTVV.

This clone was counted between two and nine times. The chain combines TRBV6-5 with TRBJ1-3; D is unclear. The CDR3 spans 13 residues. Between the trimmed V and J ends, which lost 6 bases and 2 bases, there was a span of 8 bases. Germline CDR1 and CDR2: MNHEY and SVGAGI. In nucleotides, the CDR3 is TGTGCCAGCAGGGGGAGGGCTGGAAACACCATATATTTT. Translating gives CASRGRAGNTIYF.

This clone was observed a handful of times. The chain uses TRBV5-6 and TRBJ2-7; D unresolved. V was pared by 0 bases and J by 2 bases, with 9 bases between. Per germline, CDR1 SGHDT and CDR2 YYEEEE. This CDR3 has 14 amino acids. For the CDR3, the DNA is TGTGCCAGCAGCTTGGCCAGTTGGGCCTACGAGCAGTACTTC. The encoded protein is CASSLASWAYEQYF.

The chain combines TRBV15 with TRBJ1-3, with D maybe TRBD1 (6 bases). This CDR3 contains 15 residues. Germline CDR1 and CDR2: LNHNV and YYDKDF (reference sequence). The germline V and J ends were trimmed by 2 bases and 0 bases, with 8 bases remaining between them. The CDR3 here is CATSRSRGSGNTIYF. CDR3 sequence (DNA): TGTGCCACCAGCAGAAGCAGGGGCTCTGGAAACACCATATATTTT.

The gene calls are TRBV4-3 and TRBJ2-3; 10 bases fit TRBD2. Germline V gene sequence: CDR1 LGHNA, CDR2 YSLEER. Unmatched junction bases numbered 10, after V lost 4 bases and J lost 0 bases. The CDR3 consists of 18 residues. This CDR3 is CASSPFGDSGGSTDTQYF. The CDR3 coding sequence is TGCGCCAGCAGCCCCTTTGGTGATAGCGGGGGGAGCACAGATACGCAGTATTTT.

This clone was seen only a few times. The chain links TRBV5-6 to TRBJ1-3; 9 bases align to TRBD1. V shed 5 bases, J shed 2 bases, and the junction held 8 bases outside the gene matches. The germline V gene encodes CDR1 SGHDT and CDR2 YYEEEE. The CDR3 totals 16 residues. CDR3 in amino acids: CASRPWTGATGNTIYF. The DNA of the CDR3 is TGTGCCAGCAGACCATGGACAGGGGCGACTGGAAACACCATATATTTT.

The chain recombines TRBV28 with TRBJ1-2; maybe TRBD1 (6 bases). The V gene's germline CDR1 is MDHEN and CDR2 SYDVKM. V lost 5 bases to trimming and J lost 2 bases, with 9 bases between them. There are 13 residues in the CDR3. The DNA for the CDR3 is TGTGCCAGCAGTCCGGACAGAAACTATGGCTACACCTTC. It is translated as CASSPDRNYGYTF.

This clone appeared a few times. V usage is TRBV4-2 and J usage is TRBJ1-1; 10 bases are a match to TRBD1. V lost 2 bases and J lost 7; bases outside the gene matches: 7. The CDR3 sequence is 15 residues long. Germline CDR1 and CDR2: LGHNA and YNFKEQ. The CDR3 DNA reads TGTGCCAGCAGCCAAATACCTGGACAGGGGGATGAAGCTTTCTTT. Translating gives CASSQIPGQGDEAFF.

This clone has more than one count but fewer than ten. The CDR3 is CASSWGAGAEAFF. The CDR3 nucleotides are TGCGCCAGCAGCTGGGGGGCGGGGGCTGAAGCTTTCTTT. The V and J genes are TRBV5-1 and TRBJ1-1, with D possibly being TRBD1 (6 bases). The CDR3 is made up of 13 amino acids. Germline V CDR1 and CDR2: SGHRS, YFSETQ. Trimming stripped 3 bases from V and 6 bases from J, with 12 bases between.

This chain links TRBV7-9 with TRBJ2-7; D gene unclear. V lost 1 base, J lost 2 bases, and 9 bases lay in between. CDR1 and CDR2 from the germline V gene are SEHNR and FQNEAQ (reference sequence). CDR3 size: 14 residues. CDR3 coding DNA: TGTGCCAGCAGCTTAGTAGGTAGTCCCTACGAGCAGTACTTC. Translated, it gives CASSLVGSPYEQYF.

This rearrangement joins TRBV13 to TRBJ2-2; D remains unclear. The germline V gene encodes CDR1 PRHDT and CDR2 FYEKMQ (reference sequence). The CDR3 has 17 residues. Between the trimmed V and J ends, which lost 0 bases and 0 bases, there was a span of 11 bases. The CDR3 is CASSLGSYSANTGELFF. CDR3 DNA: TGTGCCAGCAGCTTAGGCAGTTACAGTGCGAACACCGGGGAGCTGTTTTTT. The full variable domain, in which reference TRBV13 and TRBJ2-2 provide the parts outside the CDR3, is AAGVIQSPRHLIKEKRETATLKCYPIPRHDTVYWYQQGPGQDPQFLISFYEKMQSDKGSIPDRFSAQQFSDYHSELNMSSLELGDSALYFCASSLGSYSANTGELFFGEGSRLTVL.

This clone was observed a handful of times. J is TRBJ2-7 and V is TRBV6-6; no reliable D call. V gave up 2 bases and J gave up 0 bases, with 8 bases separating them. Germline lookup yields CDR1 MNHNY and CDR2 SVGAGI (reference sequence). The CDR3 extends over 14 amino acids. The CDR3 region has the DNA TGTGCCAGCAGTTACAGCAGTCCCTCCTACGAGCAGTACTTC. It encodes CASSYSSPSYEQYF.

This clone was counted a few times. The rearrangement joins TRBV28 to TRBJ1-2; no firm D call. The CDR3 consists of 16 residues. From germline, CDR1 is MDHEN and CDR2 SYDVKM. Trimming took 5 bases from V and 4 from J, leaving 20 bases between them. CDR3 sequence: CASSASYETRSYGYTF. DNA of the CDR3: TGTGCCAGCAGTGCATCTTATGAGACAAGGAGCTATGGCTACACCTTC.

The chain employs TRBV7-2 and TRBJ1-1, with unresolved D. This CDR3 is 13 amino acids long. Germline V gene sequence: CDR1 SGHTA, CDR2 FQGNSA. The germline V and J ends were trimmed by 2 bases and 7 bases, with 11 bases remaining between them. CDR3 coding DNA: TGTGCCAGCAGCTTATCATCCGGCTATGAAGCTTTCTTT. It yields the protein CASSLSSGYEAFF.

The chain is built from TRBV2 and TRBJ1-4, with a tentative D call TRBD1 (5 bases). Germline CDR1 SNHLY, CDR2 FYNNEI. V was trimmed by 3 bases and J by 4 bases, leaving 12 bases between them. This CDR3 contains 15 residues. The CDR3 region is CASSDVGVYNEKLFF. The CDR3 nucleotides are TGTGCCAGCAGTGACGTGGGGGTTTATAATGAAAAACTGTTTTTT.

In this sample, this clone turned up a few times. The J gene is TRBJ2-1, the V gene TRBV29-1; a possible D gene is TRBD1 (5 bases). In germline, CDR1 is SQVTM, CDR2 ANQGSEA. The CDR3 totals 14 residues. V lost 0 bases, J lost 16 bases, and 22 bases lay in between. CDR3 bases: TGCAGCGTTGAAGATAACCCCGCCGATCAGGGCATATTCTTC. Its protein is CSVEDNPADQGIFF.

In this sample, this clone turned up a few times. The chain uses TRBV6-1 and TRBJ2-1; 11 bases fit TRBD2. This CDR3 contains 16 residues. The V segment lost 3 bases and the J segment 2 bases; nucleotides outside the gene matches: 3. The germline gives CDR1 MNHNS, CDR2 SASEGT. CDR3 in amino acids: CASSEGTSGTYNEQFF. The CDR3 bases are TGTGCCAGCAGTGAGGGGACTAGCGGAACCTACAATGAGCAGTTCTTC.

This clone was counted only a few times. V and J are TRBV6-6 and TRBJ1-4; D ambiguous. The V gene's germline CDR1 is MNHNY and CDR2 SVGAGI (reference sequence). CDR3 length: 11 residues. Trimming took 2 bases from V and 8 from J, leaving 3 bases between them. The CDR3 DNA sequence: TGTGCCAGCAGTTACGGAGAAAAACTGTTTTTT. Its protein product is CASSYGEKLFF.

This clone was detected only a few times. The chain employs TRBV4-2 and TRBJ2-3; 8 bases map to TRBD2. With V trimmed by 4 bases and J by 4 bases, 4 bases remained unmatched. From germline, CDR1 is LGHNA and CDR2 YNFKEQ. The CDR3 spans 14 residues. The CDR3 sequence: CASSPSGRADTQYF. The CDR3 nucleotides read TGTGCCAGCAGCCCCAGCGGGAGAGCAGATACGCAGTATTTT.

V gene TRBV9 combines with J gene TRBJ1-6, with TRBD1 matching over 10 bases. Germline loops: CDR1 SGDLS, CDR2 YYNGEE. J was trimmed by 11 bases and V by 2 bases; bases with no gene match: 4. The CDR3 has 14 residues. DNA for the CDR3: TGTGCCAGCAGCGTTGGGACAGGGGACCCACCCCTCCACTTT. Translation: CASSVGTGDPPLHF.

The J gene is TRBJ1-2, the V gene TRBV19; D is uncertain. The V gene lost 4 bases and the J gene lost 6 bases, with 15 bases spanning the gap. This CDR3 comprises 14 residues. Germline V CDR1 and CDR2: LNHDA, SQIVND (reference sequence). The CDR3 DNA is TGTGCCAGTAGTACAAGGAGAGCGATAAATGGCTACACCTTC. It yields the protein CASSTRRAINGYTF.